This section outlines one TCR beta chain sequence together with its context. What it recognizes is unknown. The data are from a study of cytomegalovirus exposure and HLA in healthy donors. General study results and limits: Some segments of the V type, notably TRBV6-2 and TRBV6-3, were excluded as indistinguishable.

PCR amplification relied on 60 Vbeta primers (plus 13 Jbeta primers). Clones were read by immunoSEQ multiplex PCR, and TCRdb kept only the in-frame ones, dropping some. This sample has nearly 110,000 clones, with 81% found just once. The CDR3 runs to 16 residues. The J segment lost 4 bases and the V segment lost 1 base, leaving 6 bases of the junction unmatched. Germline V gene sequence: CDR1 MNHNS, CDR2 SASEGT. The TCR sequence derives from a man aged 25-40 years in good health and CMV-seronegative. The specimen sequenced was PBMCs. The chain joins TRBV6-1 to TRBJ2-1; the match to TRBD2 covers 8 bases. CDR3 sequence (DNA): TGTGCCAGCAGTGAAGAGGGCGGGGGGTCTTACAATGAGCAGTTCTTC. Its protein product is CASSEEGGGSYNEQFF.